Presented here are 3 T cell receptor beta chains from one specimen sequenced in a study of Graves' ophthalmopathy and Graves' hyperthyroidism. Amplifying from RNA transcripts, the study obtained TCR beta CDR3 regions. Amplification began with first-round RT-PCR using HTBI primers, then second-round multiplex PCR was performed. TCRdb re-derived calls from the multiplex PCR reads in MiXCR, one entry per CDR3 protein. Here the sample spans under 400,000 distinct CDR3 sequences, roughly 17% being singletons. The sequenced material came from peripheral blood. All receptors derive from an adult man with Graves' ophthalmopathy.

The table lists this clonotype with many counts. V is TRBV7-8 and J is TRBJ1-6; a possible D gene is TRBD1 (5 bases). V lost 10 bases and J 8 bases, leaving 15 bases between the germline ends. The CDR3 has 13 residues. From germline, CDR1 is SGHVS and CDR2 FQNEAQ. The DNA of the CDR3 is TGTGCCACTACTCGGGCAGGGTATTCACCCCTCCACTTT. This encodes CATTRAGYSPLHF.

This clonotype was counted at least ten times. The gene calls are TRBV27 and TRBJ1-5, with unresolved D. The CDR3 is 15 amino acids. Germline V gene lookup returns CDR1 MNHEY and CDR2 SMNVEV (reference sequence). V was pared by 3 bases and J by 2 bases, with 11 bases between. CDR3 region: CASSFAMDGNQPQHF. The CDR3 DNA follows: TGTGCCAGCAGTTTCGCCATGGACGGCAATCAGCCCCAGCATTTT.

This rearrangement joins TRBV6-2 or TRBV6-3 to TRBJ2-2; 7 bases are a match to TRBD1. CDR1 MNHEY and CDR2 SVGEGT come from the germline V gene. V trimming: 7 bases; J trimming: 3 bases; junction bases outside the gene matches: 5. This CDR3 is 14 amino acids long. CDR3 coding DNA: TGTGCCAGCAAAGACAGGGCTCACACCGGGGAGCTGTTTTTT. As protein: CASKDRAHTGELFF.